The clone carrying this T cell receptor (beta chain) was observed at least ten times. Its antigen remains unknown. Amplification targeted the TCR beta CDR3 regions, with RNA transcripts as the source material. Following a first-round RT-PCR that used HTBI primers, a second-round multiplex PCR was carried out. TCRdb independently ran MiXCR on the multiplex PCR reads; one entry per CDR3 protein. The sample carries approximately 460,000 distinct CDR3 sequences, around 15% recorded once. There are 17 residues in the CDR3. The ends lost 2 bases at V and 0 bases at J; junction bases unmatched: 4. The PBMCs had their origin in 7.5 to 10 ml of fresh peripheral blood. The record originates from a study of Graves' ophthalmopathy and Graves' hyperthyroidism. In the study overall: Prior to any treatment, peripheral blood was collected at the time of initial diagnosis. Study-level results: Most expanded clonotypes from thyroid (those above 0.001 frequency) were also found in blood. Ophthalmopathy progression was predicted with around 71% sensitivity and about 74% specificity.

This TCR was recovered from a woman in her thirties with Graves' ophthalmopathy. Material: blood. This chain connects TRBV12-3 or TRBV12-4 to TRBJ2-2, with 9 bases aligning to TRBD2. CDR3 nucleotides: TGTGCCAGCAGTTTAAAGCGACTAGCGGCGAACACCGGGGAGCTGTTTTTT. As protein: CASSLKRLAANTGELFF.